The present TCR beta chain was sequenced within a study of T cells after yellow fever vaccination. TCRdb reanalysed the 5' RACE reads using MiXCR and keeps one entry per CDR3 protein. The sample holds around 500,000 distinct CDR3 sequences, about a fifth seen once. The CDR3 sequence is 14 residues long. Germline CDR1 reads DFQATT; CDR2 reads SNEGSKA (reference sequence). V was trimmed by 2 bases and J by 2 bases, leaving 13 bases between them. The rearrangement uses TRBV20-1 and TRBJ2-7, with D tentatively TRBD1 or TRBD2 (5 bases each). The source material was PBMCs, sampled 21 days after the first yellow fever vaccination. This clonotype originated in a man aged 18 to 30 who received the YFV17D yellow fever vaccine. As DNA, the CDR3 is TGCAGTGCTAGAAATCGGCAGGGACCCTACGAGCAGTACTTC. This encodes CSARNRQGPYEQYF.